These T cell receptor beta chains were read from a single sample in a study of blood T cell repertoires in COVID-19. The protocol was immunoSEQ multiplex PCR, while the TCRdb copy is restricted to in-frame clones and leaves out a portion. The sample consists of around 150,000 clones, about 92% of them appearing once. The sequenced material came from peripheral blood. The receptors derive from a woman between 55 and 75 years old with COVID-19, enrolled during active disease. Both conserved end residues are part of each CDR3. The order of the fields is J gene, V gene, CDR3 protein.

TRBJ1-1 | TRBV19 | CATRQGTEAFF
TRBJ2-5 | TRBV7-9 | CASSWVTGGRETQYF
TRBJ2-7 | TRBV7-2 | CASTASYEQYF
TRBJ1-4 | TRBV5-4 | CASTFDSTNEKLFF
TRBJ1-4 | TRBV7-9 | CASSITQLREKLFF
TRBJ1-1 | TRBV5-1 | CASSLERGTEAFF
TRBJ2-7 | TRBV7-9 | CASSLGAVVSYEQYF
TRBJ1-5 | TRBV7-2 | CASSLATGRVNQPQHF
TRBJ1-1 | TRBV6-2/TRBV6-3 | CASSYLGQEGTEAFF
TRBJ2-1 | TRBV6-4 | CASSRTSGGAYEQFF
TRBJ1-1 | TRBV7-8 | CASFINRAGTEAFF
TRBJ1-6 | TRBV27 | CASSLERRGNSPLHF
TRBJ1-5 | TRBV4-1 | CASSSRRTGNQPQHF
TRBJ1-5 | TRBV10-3 | CATQGQGSNQPQHF
TRBJ2-7 | TRBV3-1/TRBV3-2 | CASSQGRSGGTYEQYF
TRBJ2-3 | TRBV18 | CASSPRGGTDTQYF
TRBJ2-6 | TRBV4-2 | CASSQEGSGGGANVLTF
TRBJ1-4 | TRBV19 | CASSVGAKLFF
TRBJ2-7 | TRBV7-2 | CASSLGSAYEQYF
TRBJ2-5 | TRBV7-2 | CASSLATTGTGMETQYF
TRBJ1-5 | TRBV19 | CASSIQGRFSNQPQHF
TRBJ2-2 | TRBV5-1 | CASSQPTGVAGELFF
TRBJ2-7 | TRBV6-2/TRBV6-3 | CASSYDRVGQLYEQYF
TRBJ2-3 | TRBV7-6 | CASSLGLAGGADTQYF
TRBJ1-1 | TRBV29-1 | CSVRQGKTEAFF
TRBJ1-5 | TRBV6-2/TRBV6-3 | CASSGDRAGNQPQHF
TRBJ1-4 | TRBV4-1 | CASSQGRLTTGNEKLFF
TRBJ1-2 | TRBV20-1 | CSASRGEGYTF
TRBJ1-5 | TRBV25-1 | CASSHAGGVGQPQHF